This TCR beta chain appears in the sequencing data of a study of T cell responses to AZD1222 COVID-19 vaccine. Study-wide results and caveats: Baseline serostatus was positive in only six AZD1222 recipients. Two doses of AZD1222 preceded a rise in Spike-specific TCR breadth and depth. Spike-spanning, vaccine-associated CD4 TCRs were dominant at 160-218 and 743-854.

As to this clone: No antigen is known for it.

Deletions cut 4 bases from V and 8 bases from J, with 12 bases between. The germline CDR1 and CDR2 sequences are GTSNPN and SVGIG (reference sequence). The CDR3 loop spans 12 amino acids. Pooling was applied to second doses at about 4 or about 12 weeks. TCRdb keeps only in-frame clones here, not all; method: immunoSEQ multiplex PCR. The sample yields some 110,000 clones, more than 85% seen once. Sequencing used peripheral blood, obtained 28 days after the second AZD1222 dose. The chain employs TRBV30 and TRBJ2-1, with D tentatively TRBD1 or TRBD2 (6 bases each). The sequence was collected from an adult who received the AZD1222 COVID-19 vaccine. CDR3 in amino acids: CAWMEGGDEQFF. The DNA for the CDR3 is TGTGCCTGGATGGAGGGGGGCGATGAGCAGTTCTTC.